This entry is about one T cell receptor (beta chain). Its antigen is not identified. V trimming: 4 bases; J trimming: 4 bases; junction bases outside the gene matches: 7. The CDR3 has 15 residues. In germline, CDR1 is SEHNR, CDR2 FQNEAQ (reference sequence). The data are from a study of cytomegalovirus exposure and HLA in healthy donors. The donors belonged to the roughly 130-subject validation cohort, separate from the roughly 650-subject first cohort. Some clones are missing from TCRdb's copy, which holds only in-frame ones; the method was immunoSEQ multiplex PCR. The data show 70,000 or so clones, 85% to 95% seen once. The study's findings and limits: Some TCR beta chains (more than 150 of them) were listed as cytomegalovirus-associated.

This chain connects TRBV7-9 to TRBJ2-5; 9 bases fit TRBD2. The receptor's source is a man aged 18 to 35 in good health and CMV-seropositive. Sequenced: PBMCs. CDR3: CASSWSSGIIETQYF. In nucleotides, the CDR3 is TGTGCCAGCAGCTGGTCTAGCGGGATTATAGAGACCCAGTACTTC.